These 13 T cell receptor beta chains were sequenced from one sample in a study of blood T cell repertoires in COVID-19. TCRdb's copy holds only in-frame clones and misses some; the assay was immunoSEQ multiplex PCR. The repertoire consists of around 150,000 clones, with approximately 80% occurring once and the leading ten covering roughly 5%. Sequenced: PBMCs or T cells enriched from blood (not recorded which). Receptors originate from a man in his sixties or seventies who had been exposed to COVID-19.

This clone was counted a single time. The rearrangement links TRBV19 to TRBJ2-5; 9 positions agree with TRBD1. The ends lost 1 base at V and 5 bases at J; junction bases unmatched: 8. This CDR3 region has 16 residues. Germline CDR1 is LNHDA and CDR2 is SQIVND (reference sequence). In nucleotides, the CDR3 is TGTGCCAGTAGTATAGGAAAGGGACAGGGCTTGGAGACCCAGTACTTC. Translating gives CASSIGKGQGLETQYF.

J is TRBJ2-7 and V is TRBV7-8; weak D call: TRBD1 (6 bases). CDR1 and CDR2 (germline): SGHVS, FQNEAQ. V was pared by 5 bases and J by 5 bases, with 16 bases between. The CDR3 sequence is 14 residues long. Here the CDR3 reads CASSRTQGTNEQYF. For the CDR3, the DNA is TGTGCCAGCAGCCGTACTCAGGGGACGAACGAGCAGTACTTC.

The chain employs TRBV28 and TRBJ2-2; D is ambiguous. Trimming pared 8 bases from V and 6 bases from J, leaving 10 bases between. Looked up from germline, CDR1 is MDHEN and CDR2 is SYDVKM. The CDR3 is made up of 12 amino acids. The CDR3 protein is CASCWPAGELFF. The CDR3 nucleotides read TGTGCCAGCTGTTGGCCAGCCGGGGAGCTGTTTTTT.

This clone was seen a single time. CDR3 bases: TGTGCCATCAGCCCGGGACCAGGGGTCTACGAGCAGTACTTC. It is translated as CAISPGPGVYEQYF. The rearrangement links TRBV10-3 to TRBJ2-7, with TRBD1 as a possible D gene (6 bases). Trimming took off 6 bases at V and 3 bases at J, with 15 bases between the two ends. The CDR3 contains 14 residues. Germline V gene sequence: CDR1 ENHRY, CDR2 SYGVKD.

The chain uses TRBV10-3 and TRBJ1-2; the match to TRBD1 covers 11 bases. With 2 bases clipped from V and 8 bases from J, the junction kept 4 bases outside the gene matches. Germline lookup yields CDR1 ENHRY and CDR2 SYGVKD. This CDR3 region has 14 residues. The CDR3: CAISEGQGAGGYTF. DNA of the CDR3: TGTGCCATCAGTGAGGGACAGGGGGCGGGCGGCTACACCTTC.

The V and J genes are TRBV5-1 and TRBJ2-2, with TRBD1 matching 7 bases. The CDR3 length is 15 residues. V lost 3 bases, J lost 1 base, and 3 bases stayed unmatched. Per the germline V gene, CDR1 is SGHRS and CDR2 is YFSETQ. CDR3 nucleotide sequence: TGCGCCAGCAGCTGGGGGACAGAGAACACCGGGGAGCTGTTTTTT. It specifies CASSWGTENTGELFF.

The rearrangement joins TRBV18 to TRBJ1-2; D gene unclear. Germline CDR1 reads KGHSH; CDR2 reads LQKENI. The CDR3 runs 13 residues. The V end was cut by 2 bases, the J end by 8 bases, with 12 bases between. The CDR3 region has the DNA TGTGCCAGCTCACCAAATCGACACCGCGGCTACACCTTC. Translated, it gives CASSPNRHRGYTF. Full variable domain (rest looked up from reference TRBV18 and TRBJ1-2): NAGVMQNPRHLVRRRGQEARLRCSPMKGHSHVYWYRQLPEEGLKFMVYLQKENIIDESGMPKERFSAEFPKEGPSILRIQQVVRGDSAAYFCASSPNRHRGYTFGSGTRLTVV.

V usage is TRBV5-8 and J usage is TRBJ2-3, with D possibly being TRBD1 (6 bases). CDR1 is SGHTS and CDR2 is YDEGEE in the germline V gene. CDR3 length: 12 residues. Trimming pared 4 bases from V and 8 bases from J, leaving 11 bases between. CDR3 sequence reads: CASSQQGFTQYF. The CDR3 DNA is TGTGCCAGCAGCCAACAGGGATTTACGCAGTATTTT.

The V gene is TRBV29-1, the J gene TRBJ2-5; 10 nucleotides line up with TRBD1. The CDR3 consists of 13 residues. The germline V gene has CDR1 SQVTM and CDR2 ANQGSEA. Unmatched junction bases numbered 6, after V lost 7 bases and J lost 4 bases. The CDR3 DNA follows: TGCAGCGGCAGACAGGGGGCGGGAGAGACCCAGTACTTC. This codes for CSGRQGAGETQYF.

The chain links TRBV19 to TRBJ2-7; 8 positions agree with TRBD1. The V gene's germline CDR1 is LNHDA and CDR2 SQIVND (reference sequence). The ends lost 3 bases at V and 6 bases at J; junction bases unmatched: 7. The CDR3 runs to 14 residues. CDR3 nucleotide sequence: TGTGCCAGTAGTATCCGTCAGGGGGCCGTCGAGCAGTACTTC. This translates into CASSIRQGAVEQYF.

CDR3 sequence: CASREGSSGANVLTF. CDR3 coding DNA: TGTGCCAGTCGAGAAGGGAGTTCTGGGGCCAACGTCCTGACTTTC. The gene calls are TRBV28 and TRBJ2-6, with D perhaps TRBD2 (5 bases). The germline V and J ends were trimmed by 9 bases and 1 base, with 13 bases remaining between them. The CDR3 is made up of 15 amino acids. CDR1 MDHEN and CDR2 SYDVKM come from the germline V gene. Looking up the rest from reference TRBV28 and TRBJ2-6 gives the full variable domain: DVKVTQSSRYLVKRTGEKVFLECVQDMDHENMFWYRQDPGLGLRLIYFSYDVKMKEKGDIPEGYSVSREKKERFSLILESASTNQTSMYLCASREGSSGANVLTFGAGSRLTVL.

This chain uses TRBV7-8 with TRBJ2-3, with D perhaps TRBD2 (7 bases). This CDR3 is 16 amino acids long. Germline CDR1 reads SGHVS; CDR2 reads FQNEAQ. V dropped 1 base and J dropped 4 bases, with 15 bases sitting between them. The CDR3 nucleotides are TGTGCCAGCAGCTTAGACAGAGGGAGGGGGGCAGATACGCAGTATTTT. Residues: CASSLDRGRGADTQYF.

This chain connects TRBV6-6 to TRBJ1-5; a possible D gene is TRBD1 (5 bases). V was cut by 7 bases and J by 8 bases, with 15 bases left in between. Germline-derived CDR1 and CDR2 are MNHNY and SVGAGI (reference sequence). CDR3 length: 13 residues. The CDR3 DNA is TGTGCCAGCAAACAGGACAACACGGAGCCCCAGCATTTT. Protein: CASKQDNTEPQHF.